This TCR beta chain came from a study of CD8 T cells in Susac syndrome. V gave up 4 bases and J gave up 8 bases; unmatched junction bases: 6. The CDR3 runs 14 residues. CDR1 and CDR2 from the germline V gene are SNHLY and FYNNEI. Random hexamers primed reverse transcription of about 0.5 to 1 ug RNA. TCRdb recomputed calls from the immunoSEQ multiplex PCR reads with MiXCR, one row per CDR3 protein. The table has about 200,000 distinct CDR3 sequences, over 90% seen once. The receptor's source is a human donor with multiple sclerosis. V and J are TRBV2 and TRBJ2-3, with 10 bases lining up with TRBD2. The sample consisted of CD4+ T cells from PBMCs. The CDR3 here is CASSVRLAGATQYF. CDR3 nucleotide sequence: TGTGCCAGCAGTGTTCGGCTAGCGGGGGCTACGCAGTATTTT. The whole variable domain, filled in from reference TRBV2 and TRBJ2-3, reads EPEVTQTPSHQVTQMGQEVILRCVPISNHLYFYWYRQILGQKVEFLVSFYNNEISEKSEIFDDQFSVERPDGSNFTLKIRSTKLEDSAMYFCASSVRLAGATQYFGPGTRLTVL.